Below, 5 T cell receptor beta chains from the same sample are listed, as sequenced in a study of cytomegalovirus exposure and HLA in healthy donors. Researchers ran the PCR with 60 Vbeta and 13 Jbeta primers. Here immunoSEQ multiplex PCR was the method, and the copy in TCRdb shows in-frame clones only, minus some. The sample has about 130,000 clones, 80% seen once. Sequenced input: PBMCs. The receptors derive from a man younger than 40 in good health and CMV-seropositive.

As concerns this clone: This sample also contains other DNA sequences that code for the same CDR3. The V call is TRBV14, the J call TRBJ2-7; a weak D match, TRBD1 (6 bases). Germline values: CDR1 SGHDN, CDR2 FVKESK. V lost 5 bases and J lost 2, with 10 bases in between. The CDR3 is 13 amino acids. CDR3 residues: CASSAYRAYEQYF. For the CDR3, the DNA is TGTGCCAGCAGCGCCTACAGGGCCTACGAGCAGTACTTC.

This chain joins TRBV30 and TRBJ2-7; possibly TRBD2 for D (5 bases). The CDR3 is 13 residues long. Per germline, CDR1 GTSNPN and CDR2 SVGIG (reference sequence). V was shortened by 2 bases and J by 5 bases, with 13 bases between the two germline ends. CDR3 protein: CAWSSKGADEQYF. The CDR3, as DNA: TGTGCCTGGAGTTCCAAAGGAGCGGACGAGCAGTACTTC.

The V call is TRBV7-2, the J call TRBJ2-2, with TRBD1 matching over 9 bases. This CDR3 contains 18 residues. Germline assignment: CDR1 SGHTA and CDR2 FQGNSA. V shed 3 bases and J 3 bases; nucleotides not matched to a gene: 11. The CDR3 sequence: CASSLYPGQGWDTGELFF. CDR3 in DNA: TGTGCCAGCAGCTTGTACCCGGGACAGGGATGGGACACCGGGGAGCTGTTTTTT.

The chain carries TRBV4-1 and TRBJ1-5, with D maybe TRBD1 (6 bases). CDR1 and CDR2 from the germline V gene are MGHRA and YSYEKL. The germline V and J ends were trimmed by 4 bases and 6 bases, with 13 bases remaining between them. This CDR3 is 14 amino acids long. The CDR3 region is CASSRTVITQPQHF. The CDR3 DNA reads as TGCGCCAGCAGCCGGACAGTAATCACTCAGCCCCAGCATTTT.

The chain couples TRBV4-1 to TRBJ1-6, with D unresolved. V was cut by 4 bases and J by 7 bases, with 8 bases left in between. CDR3 length: 13 residues. Germline V gives CDR1 MGHRA, CDR2 YSYEKL. CDR3 protein: CASSPGWNSPLHF. CDR3 bases: TGCGCCAGCAGCCCAGGATGGAATTCACCCCTCCACTTT.